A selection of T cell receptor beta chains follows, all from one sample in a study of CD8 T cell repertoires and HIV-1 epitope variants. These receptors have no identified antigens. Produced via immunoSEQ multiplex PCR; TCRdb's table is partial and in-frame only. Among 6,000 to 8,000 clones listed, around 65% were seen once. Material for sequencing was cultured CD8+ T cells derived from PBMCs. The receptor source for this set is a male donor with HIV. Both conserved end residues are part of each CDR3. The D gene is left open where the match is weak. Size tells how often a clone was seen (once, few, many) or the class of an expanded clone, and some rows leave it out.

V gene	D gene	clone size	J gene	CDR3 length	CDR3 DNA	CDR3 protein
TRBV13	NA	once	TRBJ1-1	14	TGTGCCAGCAGCTTAGTGACACAACTCACTGAAGCTTTCTTT	CASSLVTQLTEAFF
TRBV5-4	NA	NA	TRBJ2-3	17	TGTGCCAGCAGCTTAAAAGGGAGCTCTTCTAGCACAGATACGCAGTATTTT	CASSLKGSSSSTDTQYF
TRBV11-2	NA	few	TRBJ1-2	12	TGTGCCAGCAGTGCTACAAGCTATGGCTACACCTTC	CASSATSYGYTF
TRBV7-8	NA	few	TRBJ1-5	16	TGTGCCAGCAGCTTATACCCAGGGGATCCCAATCAGCCCCAGCATTTT	CASSLYPGDPNQPQHF
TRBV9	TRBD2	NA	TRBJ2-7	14	TGTGCCAGCAGCGCCGGGACTACCCTTTACGAGCAGTACTTC	CASSAGTTLYEQYF
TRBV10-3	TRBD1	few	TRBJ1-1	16	TGTGCCATCAGGACGGACAGGGAGGGTCGGGACACTGAAGCTTTCTTT	CAIRTDREGRDTEAFF
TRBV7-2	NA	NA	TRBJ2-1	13	TGTGCCAGCAGCGATGGAAACTACAATGAGCAGTTCTTC	CASSDGNYNEQFF
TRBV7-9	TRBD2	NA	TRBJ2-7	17	TGTGCCAGCAGCTCCCCTACTATTAGCGGGGGGTCTTACGAGCAGTACTTC	CASSSPTISGGSYEQYF
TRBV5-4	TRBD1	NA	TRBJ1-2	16	TGCGCCAGCAGCCAAGACAGGGCAGGATCTAACTATGGCTACACCTTC	CASSQDRAGSNYGYTF
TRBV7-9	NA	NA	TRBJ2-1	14	TGTGCCAGCAGCTTAGCGCTAGGAGACAATGAGCAGTTCTTC	CASSLALGDNEQFF
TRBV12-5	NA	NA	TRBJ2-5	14	TGTGCTAGTGGTTACTGGGGGGCCGAGGAGACCCAGTACTTC	CASGYWGAEETQYF
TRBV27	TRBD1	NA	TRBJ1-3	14	TGTGCCAGCAAGGATCAGGGGGCTGGAAACACCATATATTTT	CASKDQGAGNTIYF
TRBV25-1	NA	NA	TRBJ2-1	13	TGTGCCAGCAGCCCCCCTAGCGTCGATGAGCAGTTCTTC	CASSPPSVDEQFF
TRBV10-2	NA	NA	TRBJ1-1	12	TGCGCCAGCAGTCGGATGAACACTGAAGCTTTCTTT	CASSRMNTEAFF
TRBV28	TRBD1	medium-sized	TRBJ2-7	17	TGTGCCAGCAGTTTCAGGGGGACAGGGGGTCATACCTACGAGCAGTACTTC	CASSFRGTGGHTYEQYF
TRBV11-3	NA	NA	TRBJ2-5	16	TGTGCCAGCAGCCCCAGATCAGGGGCCCTCCAAGAGACCCAGTACTTC	CASSPRSGALQETQYF
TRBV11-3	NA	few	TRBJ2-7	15	TGTGCCAGCAGCTTGGGGAACTCGGGACTCTACGAGCAGTACTTC	CASSLGNSGLYEQYF
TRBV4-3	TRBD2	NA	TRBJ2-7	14	TGCGCCAGCAGCCAAACGGGGGGAAACTACGAGCAGTACTTC	CASSQTGGNYEQYF
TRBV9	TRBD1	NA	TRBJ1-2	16	TGTGCCAGCAGCGTAGTCGGACAGGGGGCAAACTATGGCTACACCTTC	CASSVVGQGANYGYTF
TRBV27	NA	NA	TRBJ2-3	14	TGTGCCAGCACCCGGGACGCCCTGGTAGATACGCAGTATTTT	CASTRDALVDTQYF
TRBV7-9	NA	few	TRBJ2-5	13	TGTGCCAGCAGCACAGGGCTTCAAGAGACCCAGTACTTC	CASSTGLQETQYF
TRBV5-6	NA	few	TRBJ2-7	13	TGTGCCAGCAGCTCGTTACATCTATACGAGCAGTACTTC	CASSSLHLYEQYF